Listed here are 14 T cell receptor beta chains from one sample, sequenced in a study of control samples from healthy donors and cancer patients. Only in-frame clones appear in the TCRdb table, and some are missing; sequencing was by immunoSEQ multiplex PCR. The sample carries 100,000 to 150,000 clones, 87% recorded once. The sample comprised blood. These receptor sequences come from a man in his fifties or sixties in good health.

The J gene is TRBJ2-1, the V gene TRBV14; D unresolved. There are 15 residues in the CDR3. Trimming took 4 bases from V and 1 from J, leaving 11 bases between them. The V gene's germline CDR1 is SGHDN and CDR2 FVKESK. CDR3 sequence: CASSLVGGSYNEQFF. The CDR3, as DNA: TGTGCCAGCAGCCTCGTGGGTGGGTCCTACAATGAGCAGTTCTTC.

This clone has a single count. The chain couples TRBV28 to TRBJ2-7; D possibly matches TRBD1 or TRBD2 (5 bases each). Germline loops: CDR1 MDHEN, CDR2 SYDVKM. The CDR3 has 13 residues. V lost 8 bases and J 3 bases, leaving 14 bases between the germline ends. As DNA, the CDR3 is TGTGCCAGCGGGACGGGCCCCCTCTACGAGCAGTACTTC. This translates into CASGTGPLYEQYF. Filled out from reference TRBV28 and TRBJ2-7, the complete variable domain reads DVKVTQSSRYLVKRTGEKVFLECVQDMDHENMFWYRQDPGLGLRLIYFSYDVKMKEKGDIPEGYSVSREKKERFSLILESASTNQTSMYLCASGTGPLYEQYFGPGTRLTVT.

This sequence joins TRBV29-1 and TRBJ1-4; D remains ambiguous. The CDR3 runs 12 residues. The germline CDR1 and CDR2 sequences are SQVTM and ANQGSEA. Trimming took off 7 bases at V and 4 bases at J, with 10 bases between the two ends. The DNA for the CDR3 is TGCAGCGCTGCGTGGGTTAATGAAAAACTGTTTTTT. It yields the protein CSAAWVNEKLFF. Drawing the rest from reference TRBV29-1 and TRBJ1-4, the complete variable domain is SAVISQKPSRDICQRGTSLTIQCQVDSQVTMMFWYRQQPGQSLTLIATANQGSEATYESGFVIDKFPISRPNLTFSTLTVSNMSPEDSSIYLCSAAWVNEKLFFGSGTQLSVL.

J is TRBJ1-4 and V is TRBV4-1; possibly TRBD1 for D (5 bases). V dropped 4 bases and J dropped 7 bases, with 16 bases sitting between them. The length of the CDR3 is 15 residues. Germline V CDR1 and CDR2: MGHRA, YSYEKL. The CDR3 sequence: CASSPGGVLGEKLFF. The CDR3 DNA sequence: TGCGCCAGCAGCCCGGGGGGGGTTCTCGGTGAAAAACTGTTTTTT.

This clone appeared a single time. The CDR3 region has the DNA TGTGCCAGCAAAAACTCCTACGAGCAGTACTTC. Its protein is CASKNSYEQYF. The chain has TRBV27 and TRBJ2-7; D is uncertain. The CDR3 is made up of 11 amino acids. V was trimmed by 7 bases and J by 0 bases, leaving 4 bases between them. Germline loops: CDR1 MNHEY, CDR2 SMNVEV (reference sequence).

The chain recombines TRBV18 with TRBJ1-1; 10 nucleotides align to TRBD1. The germline V gene encodes CDR1 KGHSH and CDR2 LQKENI. V was pared by 4 bases and J by 1 base, with 6 bases of the junction left unmatched. The CDR3 loop spans 16 amino acids. This chain's CDR3 is CASSLWTGGTNTEAFF. In nucleotides, the CDR3 is TGTGCCAGCTCACTCTGGACAGGGGGGACGAACACTGAAGCTTTCTTT.

The V gene is TRBV30, the J gene TRBJ2-2, with 9 bases lining up with TRBD1. The CDR3 length is 14 residues. Losses at the gene ends were 8 bases for V and 4 bases for J; bases not matched to a gene: 8. The germline CDR1 and CDR2 sequences are GTSNPN and SVGIG (reference sequence). The CDR3 loop reads CAGVQGAGTGELFF. The CDR3 region has the DNA TGTGCCGGGGTACAGGGGGCGGGCACCGGGGAGCTGTTTTTT.

The chain recombines TRBV6-5 with TRBJ2-2; D not resolved. Germline CDR1 and CDR2: MNHEY and SVGAGI. The CDR3 loop spans 12 amino acids. Deletions cut 6 bases from V and 6 bases from J, with 8 bases between. The CDR3 is CASSWGPGELFF. The CDR3 nucleotides are TGTGCCAGCAGCTGGGGTCCCGGGGAGCTGTTTTTT.

The chain carries TRBV3-1 (or the pseudogene TRBV3-2) and TRBJ2-3; TRBD2 agrees at 11 bases. V lost 10 bases and J lost 8; bases outside the gene matches: 11. Germline V gene sequence: CDR1 LGHDT, CDR2 YNNKEL (reference sequence). The CDR3 extends over 14 amino acids. The CDR3: CATTSGGLGGTQYF. The CDR3 nucleotides are TGTGCCACAACTAGCGGGGGCCTCGGGGGTACGCAGTATTTT.

V usage is TRBV29-1 and J usage is TRBJ1-1; 8 bases are shared with TRBD1. Trimming took 7 bases from V and 0 from J; bases not matched to a gene: 1. Germline V gene lookup returns CDR1 SQVTM and CDR2 ANQGSEA. The CDR3 consists of 12 residues. The CDR3 DNA reads as TGCAGCGGGACAGGGATGAACACTGAAGCTTTCTTT. It yields the protein CSGTGMNTEAFF. The full variable domain, rest sourced from reference TRBV29-1 and TRBJ1-1, is SAVISQKPSRDICQRGTSLTIQCQVDSQVTMMFWYRQQPGQSLTLIATANQGSEATYESGFVIDKFPISRPNLTFSTLTVSNMSPEDSSIYLCSGTGMNTEAFFGQGTRLTVV.

In its sample, this clone was seen once. Mismatch with germline at one junction end may stem from a read error. This chain joins TRBV12-3 or TRBV12-4 and TRBJ2-7; D perhaps matches TRBD1 (6 bases). This CDR3 has 13 amino acids. The CDR3 protein is CASSLGQIYEQYF. DNA for the CDR3: TGTGCCAGCAGCTTAGGACAGATCTACGAGCAGTACTTC.

This sequence joins TRBV6-6 and TRBJ2-7; no clear D gene. Trimming shortened V by 0 bases and J by 7 bases, and 13 bases separated the two germline ends. CDR1 is MNHNY and CDR2 is SVGAGI in the germline V gene (reference sequence). The CDR3 spans 14 residues. CDR3 protein: CASSYSGGFGEQYF. For the CDR3, the DNA is TGTGCCAGCAGTTACTCTGGTGGTTTCGGAGAGCAGTACTTC.

In its sample, this clone was seen a few times. The J gene is TRBJ2-3, the V gene TRBV18; the D gene is possibly TRBD1 (6 bases). Trimming stripped 4 bases from V and 4 bases from J, with 9 bases between. CDR3 size: 13 residues. Germline-derived CDR1 and CDR2 are KGHSH and LQKENI. The CDR3 DNA is TGTGCCAGCTCACTACAGGGAGCAGATACGCAGTATTTT. It translates to CASSLQGADTQYF.

This chain connects TRBV27 to TRBJ2-6; D is possibly TRBD2 (5 bases). Germline CDR1 reads MNHEY; CDR2 reads SMNVEV (reference sequence). V was shortened by 3 bases and J by 0 bases, with 12 bases between the two germline ends. The CDR3 length is 17 residues. The CDR3 DNA sequence: TGTGCCAGCAGTTTTGGACTCACGAACTCTGGGGCCAACGTCCTGACTTTC. Its translation is CASSFGLTNSGANVLTF. Full variable domain (remainder filled in from reference TRBV27 and TRBJ2-6): EAQVTQNPRYLITVTGKKLTVTCSQNMNHEYMSWYRQDPGLGLRQIYYSMNVEVTDKGDVPEGYKVSRKEKRNFPLILESPSPNQTSLYFCASSFGLTNSGANVLTFGAGSRLTVL.